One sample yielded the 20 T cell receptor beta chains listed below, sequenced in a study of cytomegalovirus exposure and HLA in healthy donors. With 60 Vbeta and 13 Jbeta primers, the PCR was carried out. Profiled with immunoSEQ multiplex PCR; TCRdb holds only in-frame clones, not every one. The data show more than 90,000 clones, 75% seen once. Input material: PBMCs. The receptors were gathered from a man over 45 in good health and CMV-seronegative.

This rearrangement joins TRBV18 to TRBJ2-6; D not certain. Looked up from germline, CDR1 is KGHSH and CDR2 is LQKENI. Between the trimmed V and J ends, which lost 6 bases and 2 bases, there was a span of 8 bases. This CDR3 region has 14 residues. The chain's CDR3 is CASSPNTGANVLTF. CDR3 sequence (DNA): TGTGCCAGCTCCCCTAATACTGGGGCCAACGTCCTGACTTTC.

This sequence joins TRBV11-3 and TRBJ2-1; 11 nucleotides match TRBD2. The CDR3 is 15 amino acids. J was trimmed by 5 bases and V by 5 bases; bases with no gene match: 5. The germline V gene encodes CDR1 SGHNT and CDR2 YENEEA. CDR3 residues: CASSPRLAGNNEQFF. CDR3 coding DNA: TGTGCCAGCAGCCCACGACTAGCGGGAAACAATGAGCAGTTCTTC.

The CDR3 loop is CASSISGGTTDTQYF. The CDR3 nucleotides read TGTGCCAGTAGTATAAGTGGGGGGACCACAGATACGCAGTATTTT. The chain employs TRBV19 and TRBJ2-3; the D gene is possibly TRBD2 (6 bases). V was pared by 2 bases and J by 2 bases, with 11 bases between. CDR1 and CDR2 from the germline V gene are LNHDA and SQIVND (reference sequence). The CDR3 is 15 amino acids.

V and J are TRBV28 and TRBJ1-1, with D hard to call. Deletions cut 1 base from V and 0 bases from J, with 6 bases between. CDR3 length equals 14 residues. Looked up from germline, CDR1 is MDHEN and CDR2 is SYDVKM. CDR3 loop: CASSLSEVNTEAFF. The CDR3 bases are TGTGCCAGCAGTTTATCGGAGGTGAACACTGAAGCTTTCTTT.

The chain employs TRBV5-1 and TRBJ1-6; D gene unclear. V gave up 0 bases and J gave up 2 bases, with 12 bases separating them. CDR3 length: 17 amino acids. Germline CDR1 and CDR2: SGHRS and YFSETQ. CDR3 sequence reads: CASSLAEERTYNSPLHF. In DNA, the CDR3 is TGCGCCAGCAGCTTGGCCGAGGAGAGGACCTATAATTCACCCCTCCACTTT.

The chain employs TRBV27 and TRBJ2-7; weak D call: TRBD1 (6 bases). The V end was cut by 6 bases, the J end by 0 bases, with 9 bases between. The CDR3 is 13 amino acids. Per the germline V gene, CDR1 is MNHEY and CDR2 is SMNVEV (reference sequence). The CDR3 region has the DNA TGTGCCAGCAGGCGGACAGTCTCCTACGAGCAGTACTTC. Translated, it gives CASRRTVSYEQYF.

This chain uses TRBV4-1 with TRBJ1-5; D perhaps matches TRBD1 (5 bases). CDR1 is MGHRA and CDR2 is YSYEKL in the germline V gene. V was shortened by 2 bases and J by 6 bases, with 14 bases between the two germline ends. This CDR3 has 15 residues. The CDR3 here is CASSQIVRGSQPQHF. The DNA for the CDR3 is TGCGCCAGCAGCCAAATCGTACGGGGGAGTCAGCCCCAGCATTTT.

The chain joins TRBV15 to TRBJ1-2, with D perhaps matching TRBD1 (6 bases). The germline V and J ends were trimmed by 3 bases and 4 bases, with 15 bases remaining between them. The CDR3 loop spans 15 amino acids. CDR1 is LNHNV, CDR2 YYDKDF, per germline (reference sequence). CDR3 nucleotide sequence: TGTGCCACCAGCAGTCCGGACAGAGCGTTCTATGGCTACACCTTC. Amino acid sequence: CATSSPDRAFYGYTF.

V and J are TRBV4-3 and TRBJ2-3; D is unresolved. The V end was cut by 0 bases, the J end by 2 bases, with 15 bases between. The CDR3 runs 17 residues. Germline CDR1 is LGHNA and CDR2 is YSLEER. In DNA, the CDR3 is TGCGCCAGCAGCCAAGAGAATAGCCCGGCATCCACAGATACGCAGTATTTT. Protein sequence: CASSQENSPASTDTQYF.

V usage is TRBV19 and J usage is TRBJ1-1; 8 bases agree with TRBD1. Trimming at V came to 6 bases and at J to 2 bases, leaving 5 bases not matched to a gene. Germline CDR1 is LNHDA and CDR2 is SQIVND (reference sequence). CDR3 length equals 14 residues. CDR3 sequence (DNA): TGTGCCAGTAGCCTCAGGGGGCCTAACACTGAAGCTTTCTTT. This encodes CASSLRGPNTEAFF.

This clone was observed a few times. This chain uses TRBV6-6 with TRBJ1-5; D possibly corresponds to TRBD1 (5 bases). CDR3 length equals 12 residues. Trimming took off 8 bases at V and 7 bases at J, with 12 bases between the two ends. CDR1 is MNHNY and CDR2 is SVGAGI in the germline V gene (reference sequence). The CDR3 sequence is CASRDGGQPQHF. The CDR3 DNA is TGTGCCAGCCGGGACGGGGGACAGCCCCAGCATTTT.

The CDR3 coding sequence is TGTGCCAGCAGCTTCTTTCCCGGGACAGCAAATCAGCCCCAGCATTTT. It encodes CASSFFPGTANQPQHF. The chain couples TRBV5-8 to TRBJ1-5, with 7 bases that match TRBD1. CDR3 length: 16 residues. CDR1 is SGHTS and CDR2 is YDEGEE in the germline V gene. With 2 bases clipped from V and 4 bases from J, the junction kept 9 bases outside the gene matches. The full variable domain, with the rest looked up from reference TRBV5-8 and TRBJ1-5, is EAGVTQSPTHLIKTRGQQATLRCSPISGHTSVYWYQQALGLGLQFLLWYDEGEERNRGNFPPRFSGRQFPNYSSELNVNALELEDSALYLCASSFFPGTANQPQHFGDGTRLSIL.

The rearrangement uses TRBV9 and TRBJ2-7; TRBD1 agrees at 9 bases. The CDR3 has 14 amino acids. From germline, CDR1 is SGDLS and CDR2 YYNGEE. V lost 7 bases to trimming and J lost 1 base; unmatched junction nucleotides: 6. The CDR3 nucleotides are TGTGCCAGCGGGGGTGGGACAGGGTCCTACGAGCAGTACTTC. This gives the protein CASGGGTGSYEQYF.

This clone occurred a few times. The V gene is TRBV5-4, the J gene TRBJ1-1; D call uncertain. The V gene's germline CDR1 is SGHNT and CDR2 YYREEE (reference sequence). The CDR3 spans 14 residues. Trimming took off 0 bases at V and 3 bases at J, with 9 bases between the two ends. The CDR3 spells CASSLVKRDTEAFF. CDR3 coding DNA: TGTGCCAGCAGCTTGGTTAAACGGGACACTGAAGCTTTCTTT.

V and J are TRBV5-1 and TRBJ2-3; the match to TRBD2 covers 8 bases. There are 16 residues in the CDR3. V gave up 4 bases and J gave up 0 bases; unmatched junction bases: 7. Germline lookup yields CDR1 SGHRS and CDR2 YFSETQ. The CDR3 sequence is CASSREGVPSTDTQYF. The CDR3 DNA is TGCGCCAGCAGCCGGGAGGGAGTGCCTAGCACAGATACGCAGTATTTT.

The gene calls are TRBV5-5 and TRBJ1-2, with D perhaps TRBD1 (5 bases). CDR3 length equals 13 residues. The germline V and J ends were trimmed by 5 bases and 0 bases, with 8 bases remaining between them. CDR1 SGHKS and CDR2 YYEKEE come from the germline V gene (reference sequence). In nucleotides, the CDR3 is TGTGCCAGCAGTCTGACAGCTAACTATGGCTACACCTTC. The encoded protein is CASSLTANYGYTF.

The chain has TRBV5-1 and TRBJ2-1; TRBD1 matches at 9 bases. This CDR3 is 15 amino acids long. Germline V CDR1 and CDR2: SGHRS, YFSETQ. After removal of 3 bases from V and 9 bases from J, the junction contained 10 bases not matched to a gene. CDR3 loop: CASSWGGTGNLEQFF. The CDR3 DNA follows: TGCGCCAGCAGCTGGGGTGGGACAGGGAATCTTGAGCAGTTCTTC. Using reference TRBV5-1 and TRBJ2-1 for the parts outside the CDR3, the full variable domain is KAGVTQTPRYLIKTRGQQVTLSCSPISGHRSVSWYQQTPGQGLQFLFEYFSETQRNKGNFPGRFSGRQFSNSRSEMNVSTLELGDSALYLCASSWGGTGNLEQFFGPGTRLTVL.

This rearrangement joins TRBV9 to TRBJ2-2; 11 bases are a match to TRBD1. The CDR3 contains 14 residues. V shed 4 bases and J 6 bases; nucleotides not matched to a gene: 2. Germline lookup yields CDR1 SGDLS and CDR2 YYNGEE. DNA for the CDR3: TGTGCCAGCAGCCTGGGACAGGGGGCCGGGGAGCTGTTTTTT. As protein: CASSLGQGAGELFF.

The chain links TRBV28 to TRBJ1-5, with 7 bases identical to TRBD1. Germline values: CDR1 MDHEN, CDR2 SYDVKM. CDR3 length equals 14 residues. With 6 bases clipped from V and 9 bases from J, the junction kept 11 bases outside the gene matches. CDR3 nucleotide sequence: TGTGCCAGCAGGCCCCGACAGGGTAGCGCGCCCCAGCATTTT. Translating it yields CASRPRQGSAPQHF.

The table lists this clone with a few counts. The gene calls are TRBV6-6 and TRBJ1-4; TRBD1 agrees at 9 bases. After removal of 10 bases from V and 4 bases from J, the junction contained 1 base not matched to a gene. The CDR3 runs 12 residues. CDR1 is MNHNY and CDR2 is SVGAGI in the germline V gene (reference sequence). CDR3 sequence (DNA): TGTGCCACGGACAGGGGTAATGAAAAACTGTTTTTT. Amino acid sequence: CATDRGNEKLFF.